The 15 T cell receptor beta chains below all came from one sample that was sequenced in a study of cytomegalovirus exposure and HLA in healthy donors. PCR primers comprised 60 Vbeta and 13 Jbeta primers. Using immunoSEQ multiplex PCR, the repertoire was profiled, and TCRdb retains in-frame clones only, with some absent. This sample has 140,000 to 150,000 clones, with approximately 84% found just once. Sequenced: PBMCs. Receptor source: a woman in her fifties or sixties in good health and CMV-seropositive.

The V gene is TRBV14, the J gene TRBJ2-2; 8 bases map to TRBD2. The germline CDR1 and CDR2 sequences are SGHDN and FVKESK. This CDR3 is 17 amino acids long. V gave up 1 base and J gave up 4 bases; unmatched junction bases: 8. CDR3 region: CASSQGLAGMITGELFF. Here the CDR3 DNA reads TGTGCCAGCAGCCAAGGGCTAGCGGGCATGATCACCGGGGAGCTGTTTTTT.

This clone occurred a few times. The chain uses TRBV2 and TRBJ1-1; a weak D match, TRBD1 (6 bases). This CDR3 is 14 amino acids long. Trimming removed 9 bases at V and 7 bases at J, with 21 bases between. The germline V gene encodes CDR1 SNHLY and CDR2 FYNNEI. CDR3 coding DNA: TGTGCCAGAGGTACACTTCATGGACAGAATGAAGCTTTCTTT. It specifies CARGTLHGQNEAFF.

Here the CDR3 DNA reads TGTGCCAGCAGTTCCCAACAGGGAAAAGGTAACGAGCAGTACTTC. Translated, it gives CASSSQQGKGNEQYF. The rearrangement joins TRBV28 to TRBJ2-7, with a possible D match to TRBD1 (6 bases). The CDR3 totals 15 residues. V lost 4 bases and J lost 5, with 18 bases in between. Germline CDR1 MDHEN, CDR2 SYDVKM. The entire variable domain, with the rest obtained from reference TRBV28 and TRBJ2-7, is as follows: DVKVTQSSRYLVKRTGEKVFLECVQDMDHENMFWYRQDPGLGLRLIYFSYDVKMKEKGDIPEGYSVSREKKERFSLILESASTNQTSMYLCASSSQQGKGNEQYFGPGTRLTVT.

The rearrangement joins TRBV7-8 to TRBJ2-7; D is undetermined. V shed 1 base and J shed 6 bases, with 10 bases lying between them. The CDR3 runs 13 residues. In germline, CDR1 is SGHVS, CDR2 FQNEAQ. The CDR3 reads CASSLGVPGEQYF. CDR3 sequence (DNA): TGTGCCAGCAGCTTAGGGGTGCCAGGCGAGCAGTACTTC.

This clone occurred a few times. This chain joins TRBV4-2 and TRBJ2-2; 9 bases align to TRBD1. The CDR3 is 18 residues long. The trim removed 2 bases at V and 3 bases at J, leaving 10 bases unmatched. In germline, CDR1 is LGHNA, CDR2 YNFKEQ. CDR3 coding DNA: TGTGCCAGCAGCCAACCTCTGGGACAGGGTCTCGACACCGGGGAGCTGTTTTTT. It translates to CASSQPLGQGLDTGELFF.

This sequence joins TRBV28 and TRBJ2-7, with D hard to call. The CDR3 sequence is 12 residues long. Germline assignment: CDR1 MDHEN and CDR2 SYDVKM. V lost 5 bases, J lost 7 bases, and 12 bases lay in between. The CDR3 DNA is TGTGCCAGCAGTCCCCAGTGGTTGGAGCAGTACTTC. It is translated as CASSPQWLEQYF.

The sample holds one count of this clone. V is TRBV6-6 and J is TRBJ2-3, with TRBD1 identical over 7 bases. Germline CDR1 MNHNY, CDR2 SVGAGI (reference sequence). The CDR3 sequence is 15 residues long. With 0 bases clipped from V and 6 bases from J, the junction kept 6 bases outside the gene matches. CDR3: CASSYSDRTWDTQYF. The CDR3 region has the DNA TGTGCCAGCAGTTACTCGGACAGGACCTGGGATACGCAGTATTTT.

V is TRBV7-3 and J is TRBJ2-3; 14 nucleotides line up with TRBD2. The CDR3 loop spans 20 amino acids. Germline-derived CDR1 and CDR2 are SGHTA and FQGTGA. V lost 5 bases to trimming and J lost 1 base; unmatched junction nucleotides: 14. The CDR3 DNA follows: TGTGCCAGCAGCACACGGACTAGCGGGAGGAGCCCCTACGGCACAGATACGCAGTATTTT. It specifies CASSTRTSGRSPYGTDTQYF.

The rearrangement links TRBV6-5 to TRBJ1-2; D might be TRBD1 (5 bases). CDR3 length equals 12 residues. Germline V gives CDR1 MNHEY, CDR2 SVGAGI. Trimming took off 5 bases at V and 7 bases at J, with 11 bases between the two ends. CDR3 DNA: TGTGCCAGCAGTGGTGTAGGGGTTGGCTACACCTTC. It codes for CASSGVGVGYTF.

This clone was observed once. The J gene is TRBJ1-5, the V gene TRBV30; maybe TRBD1 (6 bases). The CDR3 runs to 15 residues. The germline CDR1 and CDR2 sequences are GTSNPN and SVGIG (reference sequence). The V end lost 0 bases, the J end lost 5 bases, and 14 bases lay between the germline ends. CDR3 in amino acids: CAWSVSAGVDQPQHF. CDR3 in DNA: TGTGCCTGGAGTGTATCCGCAGGGGTTGATCAGCCCCAGCATTTT.

The V gene is TRBV19, the J gene TRBJ1-2; D is possibly TRBD1 (5 bases). With 5 bases removed from V and 5 bases from J, the gap between germline ends came to 9 bases. The CDR3 loop spans 12 amino acids. The germline gives CDR1 LNHDA, CDR2 SQIVND (reference sequence). The CDR3 reads CASSSGYYGYTF. The CDR3 DNA reads TGTGCCAGTAGTTCAGGGTATTATGGCTACACCTTC.

This chain connects TRBV7-3 to TRBJ2-2; 9 bases align to TRBD2. This CDR3 region has 16 residues. V lost 2 bases and J lost 3; bases outside the gene matches: 4. Germline V gene lookup returns CDR1 SGHTA and CDR2 FQGTGA. CDR3 residues: CASSLVAGGDTGELFF. For the CDR3, the DNA is TGTGCCAGCAGCTTAGTCGCGGGGGGGGACACCGGGGAGCTGTTTTTT.

This clone is a singleton in its sample. The gene calls are TRBV4-1 and TRBJ1-4, with D possibly being TRBD1 (6 bases). Trimming shortened V by 3 bases and J by 7 bases, and 12 bases separated the two germline ends. There are 14 residues in the CDR3. In germline, CDR1 is MGHRA, CDR2 YSYEKL. In nucleotides, the CDR3 is TGCGCCAGCAGCCAGGGCAGGGGCGGTGAAAAACTGTTTTTT. Amino acids: CASSQGRGGEKLFF.

V and J are TRBV19 and TRBJ1-1; D unresolved. CDR3 length: 10 amino acids. The ends were cut back, 7 bases at V and 5 bases at J, with 5 bases in the middle. Germline CDR1 is LNHDA and CDR2 is SQIVND (reference sequence). DNA for the CDR3: TGTGCCAGTATCGGGACTGAAGCTTTCTTT. It yields the protein CASIGTEAFF.

The chain couples TRBV27 to TRBJ2-7, with 10 bases that match TRBD1. CDR3 length: 14 residues. Trimming removed 7 bases from V and 3 bases from J; junction bases left unmatched: 6. The V gene's germline CDR1 is MNHEY and CDR2 SMNVEV (reference sequence). The CDR3 nucleotides are TGTGCCAGCAAAGGGGACAGGGGAAACTACGAGCAGTACTTC. It yields the protein CASKGDRGNYEQYF.